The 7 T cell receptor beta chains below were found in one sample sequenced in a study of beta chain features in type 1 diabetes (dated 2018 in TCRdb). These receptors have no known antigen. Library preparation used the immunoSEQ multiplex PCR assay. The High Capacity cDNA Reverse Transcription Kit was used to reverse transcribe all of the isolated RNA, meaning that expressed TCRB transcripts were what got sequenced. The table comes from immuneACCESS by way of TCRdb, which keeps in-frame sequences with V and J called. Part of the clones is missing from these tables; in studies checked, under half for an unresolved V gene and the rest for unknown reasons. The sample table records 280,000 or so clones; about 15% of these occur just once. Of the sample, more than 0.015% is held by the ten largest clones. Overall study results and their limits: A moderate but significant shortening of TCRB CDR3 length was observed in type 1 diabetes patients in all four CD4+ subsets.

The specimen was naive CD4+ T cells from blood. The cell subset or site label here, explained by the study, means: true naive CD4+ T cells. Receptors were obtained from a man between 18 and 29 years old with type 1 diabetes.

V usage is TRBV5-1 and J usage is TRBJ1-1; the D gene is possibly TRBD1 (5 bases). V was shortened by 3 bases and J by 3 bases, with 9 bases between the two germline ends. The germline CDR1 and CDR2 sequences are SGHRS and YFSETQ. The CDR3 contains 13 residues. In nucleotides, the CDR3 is TGCGCCAGCAGCTACGGGGGGGACACTGAAGCTTTCTTT. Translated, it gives CASSYGGDTEAFF.

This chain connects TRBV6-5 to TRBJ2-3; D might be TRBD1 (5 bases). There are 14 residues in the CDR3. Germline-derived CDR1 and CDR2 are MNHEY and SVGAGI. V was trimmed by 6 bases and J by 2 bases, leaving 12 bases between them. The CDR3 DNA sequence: TGTGCCAGCAGGTACGACAGATTCACAGATACGCAGTATTTT. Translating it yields CASRYDRFTDTQYF.

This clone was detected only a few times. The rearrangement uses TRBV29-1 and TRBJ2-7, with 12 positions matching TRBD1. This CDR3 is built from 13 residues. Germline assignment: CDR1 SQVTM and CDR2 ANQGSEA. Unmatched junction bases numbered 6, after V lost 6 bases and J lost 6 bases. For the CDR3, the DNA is TGCAGCGTGGCGGGACAGGGGGCTTTCGAGCAGTACTTC. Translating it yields CSVAGQGAFEQYF.

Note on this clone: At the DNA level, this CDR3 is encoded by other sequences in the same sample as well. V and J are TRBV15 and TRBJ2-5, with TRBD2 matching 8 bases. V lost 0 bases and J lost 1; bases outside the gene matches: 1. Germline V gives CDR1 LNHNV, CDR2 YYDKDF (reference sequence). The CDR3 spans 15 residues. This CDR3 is CATSRDRGGQETQYF. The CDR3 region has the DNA TGTGCCACCAGCAGAGATCGGGGGGGCCAAGAGACCCAGTACTTC.

CDR3 protein: CACTLGAGSAGYTF. The CDR3 DNA follows: TGTGCCTGTACGTTGGGGGCGGGTTCAGCCGGCTACACCTTC. The chain links TRBV30 to TRBJ1-2, with D perhaps matching TRBD1 (6 bases). The V end was cut by 6 bases, the J end by 8 bases, with 22 bases between. The CDR3 has 14 amino acids. CDR1 is GTSNPN, CDR2 SVGIG, per germline (reference sequence). Full variable domain (outside the CDR3, taken from reference TRBV30 and TRBJ1-2): SQTIHQWPATLVQPVGSPLSLECTVEGTSNPNLYWYRQAAGRGLQLLFYSVGIGQISSEVPQNLSASRPQDRQFILSSKKLLLSDSGFYLCACTLGAGSAGYTFGSGTRLTVV.

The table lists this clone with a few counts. CDR3 region: CASSPPGQGSGPQHF. Written as DNA, the CDR3 is TGTGCCAGCAGCCCACCGGGACAGGGATCAGGGCCCCAGCATTTT. The chain is built from TRBV2 and TRBJ1-5, with 9 bases identical to TRBD1. CDR1 SNHLY and CDR2 FYNNEI come from the germline V gene. The CDR3 is 15 residues long. With 6 bases clipped from V and 9 bases from J, the junction kept 12 bases outside the gene matches.

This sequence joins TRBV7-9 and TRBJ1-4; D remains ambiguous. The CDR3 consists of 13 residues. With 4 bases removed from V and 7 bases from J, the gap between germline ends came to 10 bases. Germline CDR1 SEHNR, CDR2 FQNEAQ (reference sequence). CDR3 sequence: CASSSDSGEKLFF. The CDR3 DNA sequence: TGTGCCAGCAGCTCTGATTCGGGTGAAAAACTGTTTTTT.